These 20 T cell receptor beta chains were sequenced from one sample in a study of T cells in Graves' hyperthyroidism and ophthalmopathy. RNA transcripts were the template for amplifying TCR beta CDR3 regions. Initially, a first-round RT-PCR of the TCR CDR3 employed the HTBI primer set. MiXCR, applied by TCRdb to the multiplex PCR reads, yields one record per CDR3 protein. The sample has approximately 510,000 distinct CDR3 sequences, roughly 20% seen once. Material for sequencing was blood. Receptors were obtained from a man younger than 30 with Graves' hyperthyroidism.

This clonotype turned up a few times. A junction end diverges from the germline sequence, so it may reflect a read error. This chain links TRBV10-3 with TRBJ2-7, with 12 bases identical to TRBD1. The germline gives CDR1 ENHRY, CDR2 SYGVKD. The CDR3 covers 13 residues. The DNA for the CDR3 is TGTGCCATCAGTGATGGGACAGGGGGCGTTGATTCCTTC. It translates to CAISDGTGGVDSF.

The chain has TRBV28 and TRBJ2-7, with 7 nucleotides matching TRBD1. CDR3 length equals 12 residues. CDR1 is MDHEN and CDR2 is SYDVKM in the germline V gene. V lost 6 bases and J lost 5; bases outside the gene matches: 4. The CDR3, as DNA: TGTGCCAGCAGGACGGACAGGAACGAGCAGTACTTC. Protein product: CASRTDRNEQYF.

This clonotype has a count of ten or more. The chain has TRBV5-1 and TRBJ2-7; TRBD2 matches at 7 bases. The CDR3 is made up of 14 amino acids. Looked up from germline, CDR1 is SGHRS and CDR2 is YFSETQ. With 5 bases clipped from V and 0 bases from J, the junction kept 5 bases outside the gene matches. CDR3 sequence: CASSGGGPSYEQYF. DNA for the CDR3: TGCGCCAGCAGTGGCGGGGGTCCCTCCTACGAGCAGTACTTC.

At least ten counts were recorded for this clonotype. This sequence joins TRBV2 and TRBJ1-1; no firm D call. V lost 4 bases and J 0 bases, leaving 3 bases between the germline ends. The CDR3 extends over 12 amino acids. Germline loops: CDR1 SNHLY, CDR2 FYNNEI. DNA for the CDR3: TGTGCCAGCAGTGGTATGAACACTGAAGCTTTCTTT. Protein sequence: CASSGMNTEAFF.

This clonotype was detected many times. The J gene is TRBJ2-2, the V gene TRBV4-2; 8 positions match TRBD1. CDR1 is LGHNA, CDR2 YNFKEQ, per germline. This CDR3 spans 14 amino acids. V shed 3 bases and J 8 bases; nucleotides not matched to a gene: 5. CDR3 protein: CASSHPTGGGELFF. CDR3 sequence (DNA): TGTGCCAGCAGCCATCCCACAGGGGGAGGGGAGCTGTTTTTT.

This clonotype was seen ten or more times. The V call is TRBV19, the J call TRBJ1-5, with unresolved D. CDR3 size: 12 residues. The germline CDR1 and CDR2 sequences are LNHDA and SQIVND (reference sequence). Trimming cost V 2 bases and J 4 bases, with 3 bases left between them. CDR3 sequence reads: CASSIINQPQHF. DNA of the CDR3: TGTGCCAGTAGTATAATTAATCAGCCCCAGCATTTT.

In this sample, this clonotype turned up many times. The chain joins TRBV12-3 or TRBV12-4 to TRBJ1-2, with D hard to call. Trimming cost V 2 bases and J 4 bases, with 17 bases left between them. The CDR3 is made up of 16 amino acids. In DNA form, the CDR3 reads TGTGCCAGCAGTTTAACTCTATCCGGGAGTGGCTATGGCTACACCTTC. This sequence encodes CASSLTLSGSGYGYTF.

This clonotype was detected only a few times. The V and J genes are TRBV5-1 and TRBJ2-7, with D maybe TRBD1 (5 bases). The CDR3 consists of 15 residues. Germline V gives CDR1 SGHRS, CDR2 YFSETQ. Trimming cost V 2 bases and J 3 bases, with 15 bases left between them. CDR3 sequence: CASSFDRPQHYEQYF. The CDR3 DNA is TGCGCCAGCAGCTTCGACAGACCCCAACACTACGAGCAGTACTTC. Full variable domain (outside the CDR3, taken from reference TRBV5-1 and TRBJ2-7): KAGVTQTPRYLIKTRGQQVTLSCSPISGHRSVSWYQQTPGQGLQFLFEYFSETQRNKGNFPGRFSGRQFSNSRSEMNVSTLELGDSALYLCASSFDRPQHYEQYFGPGTRLTVT.

There are many counts of this clonotype. This rearrangement joins TRBV6-2 or TRBV6-3 to TRBJ2-3, with D perhaps matching TRBD1 or TRBD2 (5 bases each). The CDR3 is 14 residues long. Germline CDR1 is MNHEY and CDR2 is SVGEGT. Trimming took off 1 base at V and 0 bases at J, with 5 bases between the two ends. The CDR3 coding sequence is TGTGCCAGCAGTTACTGGGACAGCACAGATACGCAGTATTTT. Translation gives CASSYWDSTDTQYF.

This clonotype came up many times. The chain links TRBV20-1 to TRBJ1-3; no clear D. The V and J ends lost 6 bases and 0 bases respectively, with 9 bases between them. This CDR3 has 13 residues. Germline V gene lookup returns CDR1 DFQATT and CDR2 SNEGSKA (reference sequence). CDR3 DNA: TGCAGTGCCTCCCTTATCTCTGGAAACACCATATATTTT. It yields the protein CSASLISGNTIYF.

The gene calls are TRBV19 and TRBJ2-5; TRBD2 matches 7 bases. Germline V gives CDR1 LNHDA, CDR2 SQIVND (reference sequence). Unmatched junction bases numbered 8, after V lost 5 bases and J lost 5 bases. This CDR3 is built from 14 residues. The chain's CDR3 is CASSWREKEETQYF. In DNA, the CDR3 is TGTGCCAGTAGTTGGCGGGAGAAGGAGGAGACCCAGTACTTC.

This clonotype has a count of ten or more. The chain links TRBV27 to TRBJ1-2; D possibly corresponds to TRBD1 (5 bases). The CDR3 consists of 14 residues. Trimming shortened V by 3 bases and J by 8 bases, and 16 bases separated the two germline ends. Per germline, CDR1 MNHEY and CDR2 SMNVEV (reference sequence). CDR3 region: CASSFGAGYTGYTF. CDR3 in DNA: TGTGCCAGCAGTTTCGGTGCAGGGTATACGGGCTACACCTTC.

This chain uses TRBV4-1 with TRBJ2-7; 9 nucleotides line up with TRBD1. CDR3 size: 15 residues. The germline CDR1 and CDR2 sequences are MGHRA and YSYEKL. Trimming took 0 bases from V and 6 from J; bases not matched to a gene: 6. This chain's CDR3 is CASSQDTQGAVEQYF. CDR3 sequence (DNA): TGCGCCAGCAGCCAAGATACACAGGGGGCCGTCGAGCAGTACTTC.

This clonotype was detected many times. V is TRBV12-3 or TRBV12-4 and J is TRBJ1-2, with D uncertain. The CDR3 totals 14 residues. V was pared by 1 base and J by 3 bases, with 9 bases between. CDR3 nucleotide sequence: TGTGCCAGCAGTTTAGTACCAGGCTACTATGGCTACACCTTC. Its protein product is CASSLVPGYYGYTF.

This clonotype was picked up a small number of times. The chain has TRBV7-3 and TRBJ1-2; 7 nucleotides match TRBD1. Germline CDR1 is SGHTA and CDR2 is FQGTGA. This CDR3 is 14 amino acids long. Trimming at V came to 4 bases and at J to 8 bases, leaving 10 bases not matched to a gene. CDR3 protein: CASSSSGDSGGYTF. Here the CDR3 DNA reads TGTGCCAGCAGCTCCTCGGGGGACAGTGGGGGCTACACCTTC.

The chain combines TRBV5-1 with TRBJ1-2; D not resolved. This CDR3 is built from 16 residues. Between the trimmed V and J ends, which lost 0 bases and 3 bases, there was a span of 15 bases. Germline CDR1 reads SGHRS; CDR2 reads YFSETQ. The CDR3 nucleotides are TGCGCCAGCAGCTTGGTGCCTTCTTTATGGGACTATGGCTACACCTTC. Amino acids: CASSLVPSLWDYGYTF. The complete variable domain, with remaining parts taken from reference TRBV5-1 and TRBJ1-2, reads KAGVTQTPRYLIKTRGQQVTLSCSPISGHRSVSWYQQTPGQGLQFLFEYFSETQRNKGNFPGRFSGRQFSNSRSEMNVSTLELGDSALYLCASSLVPSLWDYGYTFGSGTRLTVV.

In its sample, this clonotype was seen many times. The chain combines TRBV7-2 with TRBJ2-5; a possible D gene is TRBD1 (8 bases). The CDR3 is made up of 15 amino acids. The germline V gene encodes CDR1 SGHTA and CDR2 FQGNSA. V was trimmed by 5 bases and J by 4 bases, leaving 17 bases between them. CDR3 region: CASSPLGGTGETQYF. The CDR3 bases are TGTGCCAGCAGCCCTCTCGGGGGGACAGGAGAGACCCAGTACTTC.

The chain uses TRBV12-3 or TRBV12-4 and TRBJ2-7, with 7 bases aligning to TRBD1. The CDR3 consists of 14 residues. J was trimmed by 5 bases and V by 7 bases; bases with no gene match: 11. The CDR3 coding sequence is TGTGCCAGCACCTCCAGGGACAGAGGGAACGAGCAGTACTTC. As protein: CASTSRDRGNEQYF.

This chain joins TRBV4-2 and TRBJ2-5; D tentatively fits TRBD1 or TRBD2 (5 bases each). V lost 0 bases and J lost 5, with 10 bases in between. CDR3 size: 14 residues. Per germline, CDR1 LGHNA and CDR2 YNFKEQ. The CDR3 DNA reads as TGTGCCAGCAGCCAAGATTTCGGGGCGGAGACCCAGTACTTC. It codes for CASSQDFGAETQYF.

This clonotype was detected ten times or more. The chain joins TRBV12-3 or TRBV12-4 to TRBJ2-7; TRBD1 matches at 11 bases. Trimming took 5 bases from V and 6 from J; bases not matched to a gene: 6. The CDR3 has 14 amino acids. CDR3 bases: TGTGCCAGCAGTCGCTCCGGGACAGGGGGCGAGCAGTACTTC. Translation gives CASSRSGTGGEQYF.